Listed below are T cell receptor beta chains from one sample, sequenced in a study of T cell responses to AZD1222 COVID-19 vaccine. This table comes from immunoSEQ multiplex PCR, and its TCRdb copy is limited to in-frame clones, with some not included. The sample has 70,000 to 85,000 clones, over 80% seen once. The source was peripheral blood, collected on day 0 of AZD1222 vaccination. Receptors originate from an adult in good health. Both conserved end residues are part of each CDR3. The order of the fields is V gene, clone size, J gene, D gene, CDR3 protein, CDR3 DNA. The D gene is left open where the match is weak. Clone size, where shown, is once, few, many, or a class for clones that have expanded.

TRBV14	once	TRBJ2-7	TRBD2	CASSPLLAGGPMDF	TGTGCCAGCAGCCCGTTACTAGCGGGAGGGCCTATGGACTTC
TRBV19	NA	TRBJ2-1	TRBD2	CASSVVRAGGLGEQFF	TGTGCCAGTAGTGTAGTACGAGCGGGAGGGCTGGGGGAGCAGTTCTTC
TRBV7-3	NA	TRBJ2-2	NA	CASSLLGGTDANTGELFF	TGTGCCAGCAGCTTACTAGGGGGGACAGATGCGAACACCGGGGAGCTGTTTTTT
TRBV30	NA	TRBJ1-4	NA	CAWSEGQANEKLFF	TGTGCCTGGAGTGAGGGGCAGGCTAATGAAAAACTGTTTTTT
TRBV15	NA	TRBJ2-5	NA	CATSTGVQETQYF	TGTGCCACCAGCACGGGGGTCCAAGAGACCCAGTACTTC
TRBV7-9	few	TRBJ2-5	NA	CASSPGRPVETQYF	TGTGCCAGCAGCCCGGGACGGCCGGTGGAGACCCAGTACTTC
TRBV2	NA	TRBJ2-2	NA	CATSSAGTGELFF	TGTGCCACCTCTAGCGCGGGCACCGGGGAGCTGTTTTTT
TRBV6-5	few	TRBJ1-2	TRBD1	CASSDRDRNGYTF	TGTGCCAGCAGCGACCGGGACAGAAATGGCTACACCTTC
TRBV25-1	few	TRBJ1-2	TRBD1	CASNRGQGSGYTF	TGTGCCAGCAACAGAGGACAGGGGTCTGGCTACACCTTC
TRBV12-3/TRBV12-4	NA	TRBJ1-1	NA	CASSSRQNTEAFF	TGTGCCAGCAGTTCACGACAGAACACTGAAGCTTTCTTT
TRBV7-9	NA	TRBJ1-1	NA	CASSQQGGTEAFF	TGTGCCAGCAGCCAACAGGGAGGGACTGAAGCTTTCTTT
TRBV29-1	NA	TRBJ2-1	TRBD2	CSAKTSGNIYNEQFF	TGCAGCGCCAAGACTAGCGGCAATATTTACAATGAGCAGTTCTTC
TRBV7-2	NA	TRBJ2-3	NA	CASSPVGPTSTDTQYF	TGTGCCAGCAGCCCGGTCGGGCCAACAAGCACAGATACGCAGTATTTT
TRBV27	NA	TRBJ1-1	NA	CASYRDNKLDTEAFF	TGTGCCTCCTACCGGGACAACAAGTTGGACACTGAAGCTTTCTTT
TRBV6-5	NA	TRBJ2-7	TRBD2	CASSLEAGGIYEQYF	TGTGCCAGCAGTTTGGAGGCGGGGGGGATCTACGAGCAGTACTTC
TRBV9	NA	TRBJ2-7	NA	CASSSGINSYEQYF	TGTGCCAGCAGCTCCGGGATTAACTCCTACGAGCAGTACTTC
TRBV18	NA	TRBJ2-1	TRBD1	CASSPPPNDRGPSYNEQFF	TGTGCCAGCTCACCACCACCAAACGACAGGGGGCCTTCATACAATGAGCAGTTCTTC
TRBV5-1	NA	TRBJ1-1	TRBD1	CASSENPGQGAEAFF	TGCGCCAGCAGCGAGAATCCGGGACAGGGCGCTGAAGCTTTCTTT
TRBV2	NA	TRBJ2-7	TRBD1	CASKPGQGVFYEQYF	TGTGCCAGCAAACCGGGACAGGGGGTTTTCTACGAGCAGTACTTC
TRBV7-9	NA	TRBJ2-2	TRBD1	CASSPTQGVAGELFF	TGTGCCAGCAGCCCAACACAGGGGGTGGCCGGGGAGCTGTTTTTT
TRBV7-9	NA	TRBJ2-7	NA	CASSLGGSSSYEQYF	TGTGCCAGCAGCTTAGGCGGGTCTAGCTCCTACGAGCAGTACTTC
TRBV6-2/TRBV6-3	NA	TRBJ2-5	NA	CASSLRETQYF	TGTGCCAGCAGCCTGAGGGAGACCCAGTACTTC